This TCR beta chain was recovered during a study of blood T cells in healthy people across ages. The germline gives CDR1 KGHDR, CDR2 SFDVKD. The CDR3 runs to 15 residues. Trimming left V 3 bases short and J 6 bases short, with 14 bases between. This clonotype was observed a few times. With a J-beta primer mix and a sample-barcoded 5' primer, a second PCR ran about 6 to 11 cycles. Each CDR3 protein gets one entry after TCRdb re-called the 5' RACE reads with MiXCR. The top ten clones hold approximately 30% of a sample with almost 300,000 distinct CDR3 sequences, roughly 26% of them seen once. The receptor was isolated from a woman in her sixties or seventies in good health. The V and J genes are TRBV24-1 and TRBJ1-5, with D possibly TRBD1 on 5 matching bases. Sequenced material: blood. CDR3 in DNA: TGTGCCACCAGTGATGGACGGAAGGGACTTCAGCCCCAGCATTTT. It encodes CATSDGRKGLQPQHF.